These 8 T cell receptor beta chains were all obtained from the same sample, sequenced in a study of T cells after yellow fever vaccination. One entry per CDR3 protein, called by TCRdb with MiXCR from the 5' RACE reads. This sample has about 400,000 distinct CDR3 sequences, with approximately 10% found just once. The sample in question was PBMCs, obtained on the day of the first yellow fever vaccination. These receptors all stem from a man younger than 35 who received the YFV17D yellow fever vaccine.

This chain links TRBV6-2 or TRBV6-3 with TRBJ2-3; D unclear. This CDR3 has 12 amino acids. Trimming took off 7 bases at V and 6 bases at J, with 11 bases between the two ends. CDR1 is MNHEY, CDR2 SVGEGT, per germline. CDR3 DNA: TGTGCCAGCACCCCTGATACGGATACGCAGTATTTT. This encodes CASTPDTDTQYF.

This clonotype has more than one count but fewer than ten. The junction does not match germline at one end; this may be a read error. The rearrangement links TRBV2 to TRBJ2-3, with D hard to call. Per germline, CDR1 SNHLY and CDR2 FYNNEI. This CDR3 contains 15 residues. The CDR3 here is CASIEGGLSTDTQYF. The CDR3 DNA is TGTGCCAGCATTGAAGGTGGGCTGAGCACAGATACGCAGTATTTT.

The sample holds a few counts of this clonotype. The chain links TRBV7-9 to TRBJ2-7; weak D call: TRBD1 (6 bases). Trimming removed 2 bases at V and 4 bases at J, with 12 bases between. Looked up from germline, CDR1 is SEHNR and CDR2 is FQNEAQ (reference sequence). This CDR3 has 14 amino acids. The CDR3 DNA follows: TGTGCCAGCAGCTTATACGGGACACAATACGAGCAGTACTTC. Protein product: CASSLYGTQYEQYF.

Only a few counts were recorded for this clonotype. The chain links TRBV12-3 or TRBV12-4 to TRBJ2-1, with 9 bases identical to TRBD2. The CDR3 has 13 residues. The trim removed 6 bases at V and 5 bases at J, leaving 2 bases unmatched. For the CDR3, the DNA is TGTGCCAGCAGACTAGCGGGCAACAATGAGCAGTTCTTC. Its protein product is CASRLAGNNEQFF.

A few counts support this clonotype. This chain joins TRBV7-9 and TRBJ1-4, with D possibly being TRBD1 (5 bases). V lost 1 base to trimming and J lost 8 bases, with 8 bases between them. The CDR3 contains 13 residues. Germline V lookup: CDR1 SEHNR, CDR2 FQNEAQ (reference sequence). The CDR3 sequence: CASSLERGEKLFF. For the CDR3, the DNA is TGTGCCAGCAGCTTAGAGAGGGGAGAAAAACTGTTTTTT.

This clonotype was detected only a few times. This chain links TRBV7-9 with TRBJ2-1, with D possibly being TRBD1 or TRBD2 (5 bases each). The CDR3 consists of 13 residues. Germline CDR1 and CDR2: SEHNR and FQNEAQ (reference sequence). V was trimmed by 8 bases and J by 8 bases, leaving 16 bases between them. The CDR3, as DNA: TGTGCCAGCCGGGACGCAAGAGGGGATGAGCAGTTCTTC. Amino acids: CASRDARGDEQFF.

This chain uses TRBV7-8 with TRBJ2-1, with 16 bases aligning to TRBD2. Germline V gene lookup returns CDR1 SGHVS and CDR2 FQNEAQ. The V and J ends lost 6 bases and 0 bases, in that order; junction bases with no gene match: 8. There are 19 residues in the CDR3. The CDR3 DNA reads TGTGCCAGCAGTATATCCGGGACTAGCGGGGGGGACTCCTACAATGAGCAGTTCTTC. Its protein is CASSISGTSGGDSYNEQFF. Full variable domain (outside the CDR3, taken from reference TRBV7-8 and TRBJ2-1): GAGVSQSPRYKVAKRGQDVALRCDPISGHVSLFWYQQALGQGPEFLTYFQNEAQLDKSGLPSDRFFAERPEGSVSTLKIQRTQQEDSAVYLCASSISGTSGGDSYNEQFFGPGTRLTVL.

This clonotype was seen ten or more times. The genes are TRBV3-1 and TRBJ1-1, with 7 bases identical to TRBD1. The V and J ends lost 3 bases and 11 bases, in that order; junction bases with no gene match: 6. The CDR3 is 12 residues long. Germline V CDR1 and CDR2: LGHDT, YNNKEL (reference sequence). The CDR3, as DNA: TGTGCCAGCAGCCAGGCTAGGACAGGCGCTTTCTTT. This translates into CASSQARTGAFF.